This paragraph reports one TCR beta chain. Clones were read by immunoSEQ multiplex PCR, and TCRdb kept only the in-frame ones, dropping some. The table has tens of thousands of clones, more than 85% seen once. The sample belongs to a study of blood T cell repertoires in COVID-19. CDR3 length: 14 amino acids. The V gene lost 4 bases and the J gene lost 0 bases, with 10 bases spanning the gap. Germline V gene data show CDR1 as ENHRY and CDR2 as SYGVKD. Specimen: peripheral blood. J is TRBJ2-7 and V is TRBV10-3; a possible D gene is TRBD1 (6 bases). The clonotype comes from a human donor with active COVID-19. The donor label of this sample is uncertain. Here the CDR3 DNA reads TGTGCCATCAGTGGGACGACAGGCTCCTACGAGCAGTACTTC. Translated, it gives CAISGTTGSYEQYF.